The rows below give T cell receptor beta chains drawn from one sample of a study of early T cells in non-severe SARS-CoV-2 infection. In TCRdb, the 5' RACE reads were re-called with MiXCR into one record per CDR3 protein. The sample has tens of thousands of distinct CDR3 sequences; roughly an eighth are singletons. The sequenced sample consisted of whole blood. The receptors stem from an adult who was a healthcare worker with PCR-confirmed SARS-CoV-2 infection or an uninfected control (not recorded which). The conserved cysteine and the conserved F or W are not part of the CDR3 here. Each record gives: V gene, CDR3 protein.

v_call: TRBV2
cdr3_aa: ACEGLAGSNEQF

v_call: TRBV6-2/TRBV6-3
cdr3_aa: ASRPENRDRDGYT

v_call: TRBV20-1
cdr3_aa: SASPSGVDEQY

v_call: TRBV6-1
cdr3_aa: ASSESPRRQETQY

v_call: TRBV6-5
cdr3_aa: ASQGVRTDTQY

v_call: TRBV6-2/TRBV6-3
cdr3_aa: ASNGWGGIQY

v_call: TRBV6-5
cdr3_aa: ATLTGQNTEAF

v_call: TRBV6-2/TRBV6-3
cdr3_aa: ASSYSQSTGELF

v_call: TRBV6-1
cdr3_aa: ASSELRTNSPLH

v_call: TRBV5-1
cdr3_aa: ASSLRSGGANEQF

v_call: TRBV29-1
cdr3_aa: SVEAAETQY

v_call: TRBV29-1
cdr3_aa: SVVMTNYGYT

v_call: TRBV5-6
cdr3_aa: ASSLGDTGELF

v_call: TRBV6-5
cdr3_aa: ASSSRQPLWGRENEQF

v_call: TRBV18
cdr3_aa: ASRSGLAGPDTQY

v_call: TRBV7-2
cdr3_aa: ASSSSSGGQANTQY

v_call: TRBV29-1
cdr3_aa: SVDVDYAGYT

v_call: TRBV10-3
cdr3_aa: AISGLMGGNAF